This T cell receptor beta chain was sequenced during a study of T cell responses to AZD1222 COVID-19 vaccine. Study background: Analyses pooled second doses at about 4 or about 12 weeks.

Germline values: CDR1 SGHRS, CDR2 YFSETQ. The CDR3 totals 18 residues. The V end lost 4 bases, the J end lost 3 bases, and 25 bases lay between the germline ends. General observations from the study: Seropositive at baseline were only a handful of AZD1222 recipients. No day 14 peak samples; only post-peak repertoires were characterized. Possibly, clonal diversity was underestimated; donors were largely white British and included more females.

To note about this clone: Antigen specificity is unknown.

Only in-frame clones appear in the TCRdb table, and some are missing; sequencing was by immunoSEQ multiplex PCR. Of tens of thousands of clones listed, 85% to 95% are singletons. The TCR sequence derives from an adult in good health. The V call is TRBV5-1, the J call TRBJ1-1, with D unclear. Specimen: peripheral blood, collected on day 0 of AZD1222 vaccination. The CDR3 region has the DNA TGCGCCAGCAGCCCCTATATTACCCGGCCCTCGGTAGACACTGAAGCTTTCTTT. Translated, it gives CASSPYITRPSVDTEAFF.